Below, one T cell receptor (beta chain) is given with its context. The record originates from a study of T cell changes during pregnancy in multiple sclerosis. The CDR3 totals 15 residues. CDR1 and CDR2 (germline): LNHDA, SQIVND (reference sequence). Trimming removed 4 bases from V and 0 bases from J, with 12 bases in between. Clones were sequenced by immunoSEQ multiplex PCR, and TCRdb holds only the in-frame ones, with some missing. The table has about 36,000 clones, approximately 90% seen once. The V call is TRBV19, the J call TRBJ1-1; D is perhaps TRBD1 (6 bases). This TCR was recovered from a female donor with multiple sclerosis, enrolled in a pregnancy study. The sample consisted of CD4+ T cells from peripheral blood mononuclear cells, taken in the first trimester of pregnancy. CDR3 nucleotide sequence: TGTGCCAGTAGTACCTCAGGGGTAATGAACACTGAAGCTTTCTTT. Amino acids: CASSTSGVMNTEAFF.